The present T cell receptor beta chain was sequenced within a study of post-analysis software for immune sequencing data. For this clonotype: Its target is unknown.

V lost 10 bases and J lost 1; bases outside the gene matches: 5. CDR3 length equals 14 residues. Germline CDR1 and CDR2: SNHLY and FYNNEI. Study-wide findings and caveats: Several TRBV segments were more frequent in patients than controls; TRBV5-6, TRBV5-1 and TRBV20-1 belonged to this group.

Prepared libraries of TCR beta cDNA carried unique molecular identifiers. Each CDR3 protein gets one entry after TCRdb re-called the PCR reads with MiXCR. The table shows 750,000 to 950,000 distinct CDR3 sequences, with about 57% occurring only once. V usage is TRBV2 and J usage is TRBJ2-7; the match to TRBD1 covers 12 bases. Sequencing was done on a sample of blood. This clonotype was sampled from a girl under 18 with multiple sclerosis. The CDR3 protein is CAKRDRGRSYEQYF. The CDR3 DNA reads TGTGCCAAACGGGACAGGGGGCGATCCTACGAGCAGTACTTC.